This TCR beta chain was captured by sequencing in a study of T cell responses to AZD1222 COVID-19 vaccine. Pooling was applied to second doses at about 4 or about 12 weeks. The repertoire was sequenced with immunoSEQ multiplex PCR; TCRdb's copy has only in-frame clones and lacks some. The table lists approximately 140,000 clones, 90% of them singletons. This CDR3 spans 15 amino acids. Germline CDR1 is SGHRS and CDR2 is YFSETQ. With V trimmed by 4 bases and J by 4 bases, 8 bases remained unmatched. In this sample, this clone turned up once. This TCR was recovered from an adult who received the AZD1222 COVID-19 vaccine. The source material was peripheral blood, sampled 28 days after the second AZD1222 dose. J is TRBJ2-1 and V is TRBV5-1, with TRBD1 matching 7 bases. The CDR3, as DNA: TGCGCCAGCAGCCCGCTCGGGACAGAGTACAATGAGCAGTTCTTC. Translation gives CASSPLGTEYNEQFF.